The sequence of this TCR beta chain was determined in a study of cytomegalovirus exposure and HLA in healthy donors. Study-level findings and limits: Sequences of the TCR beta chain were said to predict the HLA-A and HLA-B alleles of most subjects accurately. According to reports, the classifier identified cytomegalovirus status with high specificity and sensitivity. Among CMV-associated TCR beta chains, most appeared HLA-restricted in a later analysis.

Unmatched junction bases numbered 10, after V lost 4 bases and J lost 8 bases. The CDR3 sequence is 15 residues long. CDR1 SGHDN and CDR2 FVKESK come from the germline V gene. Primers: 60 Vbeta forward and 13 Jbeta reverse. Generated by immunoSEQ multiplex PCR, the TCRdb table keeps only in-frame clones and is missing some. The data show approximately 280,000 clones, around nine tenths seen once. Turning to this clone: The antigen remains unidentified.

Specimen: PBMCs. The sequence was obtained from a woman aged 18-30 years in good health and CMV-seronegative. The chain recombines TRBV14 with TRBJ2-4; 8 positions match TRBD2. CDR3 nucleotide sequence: TGTGCCAGCAGCCGAGGGAGCGGGGGCGGATACATTCAGTACTTC. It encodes CASSRGSGGGYIQYF.